This note documents a single TCR beta chain sequence. This specimen belongs to a study of OX40 agonist ivuxolimab in advanced cancers. Some clones are missing from TCRdb's copy, which holds only in-frame ones; the method was immunoSEQ multiplex PCR. The data show more than 45,000 clones, roughly 90% seen once. CDR3 size: 13 residues. Trimming shortened V by 3 bases and J by 6 bases, and 11 bases separated the two germline ends. Germline lookup yields CDR1 SGDLS and CDR2 YYNGEE. The chain recombines TRBV9 with TRBJ2-3, with D unclear. The clonotype comes from an adult with an advanced solid tumor such as melanoma, head and neck, liver or kidney cancer. Specimen: CD4+ or CD8+ T cells sorted from blood, collected in a trial of the OX40 agonist ivuxolimab. The CDR3 bases are TGTGCCAGCAGCGACCCCCAGTCTGATACGCAGTATTTT. The encoded protein is CASSDPQSDTQYF.